Reported below is one T cell receptor (beta chain). The antigen is not known. The sample is drawn from a study of OX40 agonist ivuxolimab in advanced cancers. Whole-study context: Ivuxolimab, an antibody that agonizes OX40 (CD134), was administered to the patients. From about 20 to 79 years was the age range, with a mean of 60 years, and around 84% were male. Earlier anti-PD-1, anti-PD-L1 or anti-CTLA-4 therapy was permitted; 40% had received some.

Per the germline V gene, CDR1 is SEHNR and CDR2 is FQNEAQ (reference sequence). The CDR3 is 15 amino acids. V was cut by 3 bases and J by 5 bases, with 14 bases left in between. Produced via immunoSEQ multiplex PCR; TCRdb's table is partial and in-frame only. The data hold about 68,000 clones, with roughly 88% observed a single time. Points from the study as a whole: Expanded clones were, on average, more numerous in CD8+ T cells than in CD4+.

The rearrangement joins TRBV7-9 to TRBJ2-4; D not certain. The TCR sequence derives from an adult with an advanced solid tumor such as melanoma, head and neck, liver or kidney cancer. Material: CD4+ or CD8+ T cells sorted from blood, obtained in a trial of the OX40 agonist ivuxolimab. The CDR3 is CASSFGLGKQNIQYF. The CDR3 DNA is TGTGCCAGCAGCTTTGGGTTGGGGAAGCAAAACATTCAGTACTTC.